Shown below are 20 T cell receptor beta chains from a single sample sequenced in a study of T cell repertoires in cytomegalovirus infection. Antigen specificity for these receptors is unknown. MiXCR was run by TCRdb on the reads, yielding one entry per CDR3 protein. The sample yields approximately 730,000 distinct CDR3 sequences, under 35% seen once. This material consisted of cultured CD8+ T cells from PBMCs, taken from culture after CMV antigen stimulation. Receptor source: a human donor in good health (CMV status not recorded). Some clones in this sample may be carry-over from other donors' samples.

The rearrangement links TRBV19 to TRBJ2-1; 12 bases map to TRBD2. Germline V gives CDR1 LNHDA, CDR2 SQIVND (reference sequence). The CDR3 contains 16 residues. The trim removed 7 bases at V and 4 bases at J, leaving 8 bases unmatched. The CDR3: CASTILAGGGYNEQFF. In nucleotides, the CDR3 is TGTGCCAGTACAATTCTAGCGGGGGGGGGGTACAATGAGCAGTTCTTC.

This clonotype was observed many times. J is TRBJ2-1 and V is TRBV27, with D maybe TRBD2 (6 bases). Germline V gene sequence: CDR1 MNHEY, CDR2 SMNVEV (reference sequence). The V and J ends lost 8 bases and 4 bases respectively, with 15 bases between them. CDR3 length equals 14 residues. The CDR3 spells CASCTSPGYNEQFF. Here the CDR3 DNA reads TGTGCCAGCTGCACTAGCCCGGGGTACAATGAGCAGTTCTTC.

This clonotype was picked up one time. This chain uses TRBV2 with TRBJ2-3; TRBD2 might be the D (5 bases). The V end was cut by 2 bases, the J end by 0 bases, with 9 bases between. The CDR3 contains 15 residues. The germline gives CDR1 SNHLY, CDR2 FYNNEI. CDR3 sequence: CASSELSGSTDTQYF. The CDR3 DNA is TGTGCCAGCAGTGAACTAAGCGGTAGCACAGATACGCAGTATTTT.

The rearrangement links TRBV13 to TRBJ2-5; possible D gene TRBD2, 5 bases. The CDR3 runs to 15 residues. From germline, CDR1 is PRHDT and CDR2 FYEKMQ (reference sequence). The ends were cut back, 5 bases at V and 5 bases at J, with 18 bases in the middle. CDR3 amino acids: CASSPKRTERETQYF. CDR3 DNA sequence: TGTGCCAGCAGCCCGAAACGGACGGAGCGGGAGACCCAGTACTTC. Variable domain in full (rest from reference TRBV13 and TRBJ2-5): AAGVIQSPRHLIKEKRETATLKCYPIPRHDTVYWYQQGPGQDPQFLISFYEKMQSDKGSIPDRFSAQQFSDYHSELNMSSLELGDSALYFCASSPKRTERETQYFGPGTRLLVL.

V and J are TRBV24-1 and TRBJ1-5, with 10 bases that match TRBD1. The V segment lost 9 bases and the J segment 4 bases; nucleotides outside the gene matches: 8. The CDR3 extends over 15 amino acids. Germline assignment: CDR1 KGHDR and CDR2 SFDVKD. The CDR3, as DNA: TGTGCCACCGGGACAGGGGAACGCGGGAATCAGCCCCAGCATTTT. It yields the protein CATGTGERGNQPQHF.

The rearrangement joins TRBV19 to TRBJ2-7; TRBD1 aligns across 8 bases. The CDR3 consists of 15 residues. J gave up 4 bases and V 5 bases, and 10 bases lay outside the gene matches. The germline V gene encodes CDR1 LNHDA and CDR2 SQIVND (reference sequence). The CDR3 DNA follows: TGTGCCAGTAGTTCTGGACAGGGAAGAACTTACGAGCAGTACTTC. Its translation is CASSSGQGRTYEQYF.

This clonotype has just a few counts. The chain couples TRBV6-1 to TRBJ2-1, with 7 bases matching TRBD2. The CDR3 length is 15 residues. The ends lost 3 bases at V and 5 bases at J; junction bases unmatched: 7. The germline V gene has CDR1 MNHNS and CDR2 SASEGT. The CDR3 nucleotides read TGTGCCAGCAGTGAGGGGGGGACGTCGGACAATGAGCAGTTCTTC. This translates into CASSEGGTSDNEQFF.

There are many counts of this clonotype. The chain uses TRBV7-9 and TRBJ2-3, with TRBD2 matching over 12 bases. The V and J ends lost 5 bases and 2 bases, in that order; junction bases with no gene match: 5. From germline, CDR1 is SEHNR and CDR2 FQNEAQ (reference sequence). This CDR3 spans 16 amino acids. The CDR3 sequence: CASSEGLAGPTDTQYF. The CDR3 bases are TGTGCCAGCAGCGAGGGACTAGCGGGCCCCACAGATACGCAGTATTTT.

This clonotype has ten or more counts. This sequence joins TRBV7-8 and TRBJ2-2; weak D call: TRBD2 (5 bases). The V gene's germline CDR1 is SGHVS and CDR2 FQNEAQ. The CDR3 is 14 residues long. V lost 2 bases to trimming and J lost 5 bases, with 9 bases between them. Here the CDR3 DNA reads TGTGCCAGCAGCTTATTTCGGGGTACCGGGGAGCTGTTTTTT. It encodes CASSLFRGTGELFF.

The genes are TRBV6-6 and TRBJ2-5, with D tentatively TRBD1 or TRBD2 (6 bases each). V was pared by 4 bases and J by 5 bases, with 17 bases between. The CDR3 totals 15 residues. Germline V lookup: CDR1 MNHNY, CDR2 SVGAGI (reference sequence). In nucleotides, the CDR3 is TGTGCCAGCAGTTTTCACGCAGGGGACTCGGAGACCCAGTACTTC. Translation: CASSFHAGDSETQYF.

This clonotype was seen at least ten times. The gene calls are TRBV7-9 and TRBJ2-1; D is undetermined. Germline V CDR1 and CDR2: SEHNR, FQNEAQ (reference sequence). V lost 3 bases and J lost 15, with 12 bases in between. The CDR3 has 11 amino acids. CDR3 DNA sequence: TGTGCCAGCAGCTTGAAAGGGAATCCGTTCTTC. This encodes CASSLKGNPFF. The full variable domain, its missing parts supplied by reference TRBV7-9 and TRBJ2-1, is DTGVSQNPRHKITKRGQNVTFRCDPISEHNRLYWYRQTLGQGPEFLTYFQNEAQLEKSRLLSDRFSAERPKGSFSTLEIQRTEQGDSAMYLCASSLKGNPFFGPGTRLTVL.

There are many counts of this clonotype. V and J are TRBV7-9 and TRBJ2-1; TRBD2 agrees at 7 bases. Losses at the gene ends were 5 bases for V and 4 bases for J; bases not matched to a gene: 5. The V gene's germline CDR1 is SEHNR and CDR2 FQNEAQ (reference sequence). CDR3 length: 14 amino acids. CDR3 loop: CASSAAGPYNEQFF. The CDR3 nucleotides are TGTGCCAGCAGCGCAGCGGGGCCATACAATGAGCAGTTCTTC.

The rearrangement links TRBV5-6 to TRBJ2-1, with TRBD2 identical over 11 bases. Trimming removed 7 bases from V and 4 bases from J; junction bases left unmatched: 4. Germline V gene data show CDR1 as SGHDT and CDR2 as YYEEEE. This CDR3 is 14 amino acids long. The CDR3 sequence: CASGGLAAYNEQFF. In DNA, the CDR3 is TGTGCCAGCGGGGGACTAGCGGCTTACAATGAGCAGTTCTTC.

This clonotype was recorded a few times. The chain has TRBV19 and TRBJ2-5, with no clear D. Germline V lookup: CDR1 LNHDA, CDR2 SQIVND (reference sequence). CDR3 length equals 14 residues. V was clipped by 1 base and J by 2 bases, with 8 bases between them. CDR3 loop: CASSIGMGQETQYF. For the CDR3, the DNA is TGTGCCAGTAGTATAGGGATGGGTCAAGAGACCCAGTACTTC. Full variable domain (outside the CDR3, taken from reference TRBV19 and TRBJ2-5): DGGITQSPKYLFRKEGQNVTLSCEQNLNHDAMYWYRQDPGQGLRLIYYSQIVNDFQKGDIAEGYSVSREKKESFPLTVTSAQKNPTAFYLCASSIGMGQETQYFGPGTRLLVL.

This clonotype was observed a few times. This chain connects TRBV7-9 to TRBJ1-5; possible D gene TRBD1, 5 bases. V was trimmed by 4 bases and J by 9 bases, leaving 7 bases between them. This CDR3 has 11 amino acids. Germline CDR1 SEHNR, CDR2 FQNEAQ (reference sequence). The CDR3 nucleotides are TGTGCCAGCAGCTCGAGGGGGCCCCAGCATTTT. It codes for CASSSRGPQHF.

The V and J genes are TRBV28 and TRBJ1-1; D is ambiguous. CDR3 size: 14 residues. Germline V gene lookup returns CDR1 MDHEN and CDR2 SYDVKM. Deletions cut 5 bases from V and 6 bases from J, with 16 bases between. CDR3 region: CASSPRAAAPEAFF. The CDR3 region has the DNA TGTGCCAGCAGTCCTCGTGCAGCGGCCCCTGAAGCTTTCTTT.

About this clonotype: An end of the junction differs from the germline gene, which may be a read error. The CDR3 DNA reads as TGTGCCAGCAGCTTTGGTCTTGGGACAGGGGACTATGGCTACACCTTC. Amino acid sequence: CASSFGLGTGDYGYTF. This chain connects TRBV5-3 to TRBJ1-2; 10 nucleotides match TRBD1. TRBV5-3 has ORF status, its function being uncertain. The CDR3 is 16 amino acids.

This clonotype occurred once. This chain links TRBV4-3 with TRBJ2-2; 8 bases agree with TRBD1. The CDR3 is 18 residues long. Germline trimming cut 0 bases from V and 2 bases from J; bases unmatched to any gene: 8. Germline loops: CDR1 LGHNA, CDR2 YSLEER. In nucleotides, the CDR3 is TGCGCCAGCAGCCAAGATAGGACGGACAGGGTAAACACCGGGGAGCTGTTTTTT. Amino acid sequence: CASSQDRTDRVNTGELFF.

The sample holds a few counts of this clonotype. This sequence joins TRBV27 and TRBJ1-1, with TRBD1 identical over 8 bases. From germline, CDR1 is MNHEY and CDR2 SMNVEV (reference sequence). CDR3 length equals 13 residues. The V segment lost 6 bases and the J segment 7 bases; nucleotides outside the gene matches: 7. CDR3 region: CASSRQGTGEAFF. In DNA, the CDR3 is TGTGCCAGCAGCCGACAGGGGACGGGTGAAGCTTTCTTT.

In this sample, this clonotype turned up a few times. This chain joins TRBV4-3 and TRBJ2-3; D is ambiguous. The germline V and J ends were trimmed by 0 bases and 3 bases, with 19 bases remaining between them. CDR1 is LGHNA, CDR2 YSLEER, per germline. CDR3 size: 18 residues. The CDR3 bases are TGCGCCAGCAGCCAAGATTTAGACCTGACCGGTGGGACAGATACGCAGTATTTT. Protein product: CASSQDLDLTGGTDTQYF.